A selection of T cell receptor beta chains follows, all from one sample in a study of T cell responses to AZD1222 COVID-19 vaccine. Method: immunoSEQ multiplex PCR; TCRdb's copy keeps in-frame clones and lacks some. Found here are about 61,000 clones, 81% of them singletons; the top ten hold 26%. Sequences were derived from peripheral blood, sampled 28 days after the second AZD1222 dose. The receptors originated from an adult who received the AZD1222 COVID-19 vaccine. Each CDR3 is given without its conserved first and last residue. D genes are given only for firm matches.

TRBJ1-1 | - | TRBV5-1 | ASSLEGRTNTEAF
TRBJ2-7 | - | TRBV7-2 | ASSRPPGSEQY
TRBJ1-2 | - | TRBV3-1/TRBV3-2 | ASSFSQGVIYGYT
TRBJ2-2 | - | TRBV15 | ATSRDRGLYTGELF
TRBJ2-1 | - | TRBV5-1 | ASSSSGNPHEQF
TRBJ2-7 | TRBD1 | TRBV27 | ASRDREYEQY
TRBJ1-2 | - | TRBV28 | ASRGAGTNYGYT
TRBJ1-1 | - | TRBV2 | ARSPRALGTEAF
TRBJ2-3 | - | TRBV10-3 | AISGLGSDTQY
TRBJ2-7 | TRBD2 | TRBV30 | AWSLSGTSGYEQY
TRBJ2-3 | - | TRBV18 | ASSPLNGLLGDTQY
TRBJ2-7 | TRBD2 | TRBV28 | ASSTLRSGGSEQY
TRBJ1-5 | - | TRBV30 | AWNEVGEGQPQH
TRBJ1-2 | TRBD1 | TRBV7-8 | ASSLGTANNYGYT
TRBJ2-2 | TRBD2 | TRBV7-9 | TSSLLAGKTGELF
TRBJ1-2 | TRBD1 | TRBV5-1 | ASSLGQGAYGYT
TRBJ2-3 | TRBD2 | TRBV5-1 | ASSLAGGSGRIDTQY
TRBJ1-1 | - | TRBV3-1/TRBV3-2 | ASSQVGRGTEAF
TRBJ1-1 | TRBD1 | TRBV9 | ASRQGANAEAF
TRBJ1-5 | - | TRBV28 | ASSSNNQPQH
TRBJ1-5 | - | TRBV9 | ASSVGGDPNQPQH
TRBJ2-7 | - | TRBV29-1 | SVMTATEQY
TRBJ1-5 | - | TRBV30 | AWSTGSGSNQPQH